Below, 3 T cell receptor beta chains from the same sample are listed, as sequenced in a study of T cell responses to AZD1222 COVID-19 vaccine. Using immunoSEQ multiplex PCR, the repertoire was profiled, and TCRdb retains in-frame clones only, with some absent. The sample holds 70,000 to 85,000 clones, 86% seen once. Sample: peripheral blood, taken on day 0 of AZD1222 vaccination. Receptor source: an adult in good health.

The genes are TRBV11-2 and TRBJ1-2, with D tentatively TRBD1 (5 bases). The germline V and J ends were trimmed by 0 bases and 8 bases, with 10 bases remaining between them. Per the germline V gene, CDR1 is SGHAT and CDR2 is FQNNGV. The CDR3 loop spans 13 amino acids. The CDR3 spells CASSLEGARGYTF. CDR3 nucleotide sequence: TGTGCCAGCAGCTTAGAAGGGGCGCGGGGCTACACCTTC.

The V gene is TRBV4-3, the J gene TRBJ1-6; 9 nucleotides line up with TRBD1. CDR1 is LGHNA, CDR2 YSLEER, per germline. The trim removed 6 bases at V and 6 bases at J, leaving 6 bases unmatched. This CDR3 spans 15 amino acids. The CDR3 spells CASSPGTGSNSPLHF. The CDR3 region has the DNA TGCGCCAGCAGTCCAGGGACAGGGAGTAATTCACCCCTCCACTTT.

The gene calls are TRBV5-5 and TRBJ1-1; tentatively, D is TRBD1 (5 bases). The V gene lost 4 bases and the J gene lost 1 base, with 8 bases spanning the gap. Germline V gene data show CDR1 as SGHKS and CDR2 as YYEKEE (reference sequence). The CDR3 is made up of 13 amino acids. Here the CDR3 reads CASSRQQNTEAFF. CDR3 bases: TGTGCCAGCAGCCGACAGCAGAACACTGAAGCTTTCTTT. The whole variable domain, filled in from reference TRBV5-5 and TRBJ1-1, reads DAGVTQSPTHLIKTRGQQVTLRCSPISGHKSVSWYQQVLGQGPQFIFQYYEKEERGRGNFPDRFSARQFPNYSSELNVNALLLGDSALYLCASSRQQNTEAFFGQGTRLTVV.